These 32 T cell receptor beta chains were all obtained from the same sample, sequenced in a study of blood T cell repertoires in COVID-19. Some clones are missing from TCRdb's copy, which holds only in-frame ones; the method was immunoSEQ multiplex PCR. The sample holds about 66,000 clones, about 90% seen once. The specimen sequenced was peripheral blood. These receptors were obtained from a human donor in a cohort sampled during active COVID-19.

This chain connects TRBV11-2 to TRBJ2-1; 7 nucleotides agree with TRBD2. The CDR3 totals 17 residues. The V gene's germline CDR1 is SGHAT and CDR2 FQNNGV. V lost 5 bases to trimming and J lost 9 bases; unmatched junction nucleotides: 19. CDR3 loop: CASSPAPSSGVFGEQFF. The CDR3 coding sequence is TGTGCCAGCAGCCCAGCCCCGTCTAGCGGTGTTTTCGGTGAGCAGTTCTTC.

The J gene is TRBJ1-2, the V gene TRBV5-5; 9 bases are a match to TRBD1. The V and J ends lost 6 bases and 3 bases, in that order; junction bases with no gene match: 9. Germline CDR1 reads SGHKS; CDR2 reads YYEKEE (reference sequence). The CDR3 covers 15 residues. CDR3 sequence (DNA): TGTGCCAGCACCCATTCGACAGGGGGTGACTATGGCTACACCTTC. Amino acids: CASTHSTGGDYGYTF.

The V gene is TRBV15, the J gene TRBJ1-3; TRBD1 agrees at 7 bases. V lost 4 bases to trimming and J lost 6 bases; unmatched junction nucleotides: 15. Germline loops: CDR1 LNHNV, CDR2 YYDKDF (reference sequence). The CDR3 totals 17 residues. CDR3 region: CATSKGRGKGAENTIYF. In nucleotides, the CDR3 is TGTGCCACCAGCAAGGGTAGGGGGAAGGGGGCCGAAAACACCATATATTTT.

This clone was detected only once. The genes are TRBV4-3 and TRBJ2-1; possibly TRBD2 for D (6 bases). The CDR3 has 18 residues. V gave up 1 base and J gave up 0 bases, with 16 bases separating them. Germline V gives CDR1 LGHNA, CDR2 YSLEER. The CDR3 here is CASSQGGTGVRSYNEQFF. The CDR3, as DNA: TGCGCCAGCAGCCAAGGGGGAACGGGGGTTCGCTCCTACAATGAGCAGTTCTTC.

V gene TRBV19 combines with J gene TRBJ1-5; no clear D. Trimming left V 3 bases short and J 3 bases short, with 18 bases between. Germline CDR1 and CDR2: LNHDA and SQIVND (reference sequence). The CDR3 covers 17 residues. CDR3 DNA: TGTGCCAGTAGTATTGTTGTCTCGGGGTCAGTCAATCAGCCCCAGCATTTT. It codes for CASSIVVSGSVNQPQHF.

The chain has TRBV15 and TRBJ2-5; 8 bases agree with TRBD2. Germline lookup yields CDR1 LNHNV and CDR2 YYDKDF (reference sequence). CDR3 length: 15 amino acids. The J segment lost 2 bases and the V segment lost 0 bases, leaving 2 bases of the junction unmatched. The DNA for the CDR3 is TGTGCCACCAGCAGAGATCGCGGGAGGCAAGAGACCCAGTACTTC. Encoded protein: CATSRDRGRQETQYF.

The genes are TRBV12-5 and TRBJ2-1, with D possibly matching TRBD2 (7 bases). Germline CDR1 reads LGHNT; CDR2 reads FRNRAP. This CDR3 region has 15 residues. Between the trimmed V and J ends, which lost 1 base and 7 bases, there was a span of 14 bases. The DNA of the CDR3 is TGTGCTAGTGGTTTGGAGGGGGGGGCTTGGAATGAGCAGTTCTTC. Its translation: CASGLEGGAWNEQFF.

The chain employs TRBV6-5 and TRBJ1-4; TRBD1 matches 7 bases. There are 15 residues in the CDR3. Trimming took 8 bases from V and 6 from J; bases not matched to a gene: 12. Germline CDR1 and CDR2: MNHEY and SVGAGI. The CDR3 loop is CASSTTNRGYEKLFF. The CDR3 DNA reads TGTGCCAGCTCTACCACGAACAGGGGCTATGAAAAACTGTTTTTT.

The gene calls are TRBV5-6 and TRBJ2-7, with 9 bases identical to TRBD2. From germline, CDR1 is SGHDT and CDR2 YYEEEE. The V and J ends lost 4 bases and 0 bases, in that order; junction bases with no gene match: 5. The CDR3 consists of 15 residues. In DNA, the CDR3 is TGTGCCAGCAGCCCCAGCGGGGGGTTCTCCTACGAGCAGTACTTC. It translates to CASSPSGGFSYEQYF.

The rearrangement links TRBV18 to TRBJ2-1, with 7 nucleotides matching TRBD1. The ends lost 3 bases at V and 3 bases at J; junction bases unmatched: 8. Germline CDR1 and CDR2: KGHSH and LQKENI. This CDR3 has 16 amino acids. The CDR3 DNA reads as TGTGCCAGCTCACCGATCCGGGACAGTAACTACAATGAGCAGTTCTTC. Translation gives CASSPIRDSNYNEQFF. The variable domain in full, with the rest retrieved from reference TRBV18 and TRBJ2-1, is NAGVMQNPRHLVRRRGQEARLRCSPMKGHSHVYWYRQLPEEGLKFMVYLQKENIIDESGMPKERFSAEFPKEGPSILRIQQVVRGDSAAYFCASSPIRDSNYNEQFFGPGTRLTVL.

V usage is TRBV3-1 (or the pseudogene TRBV3-2) and J usage is TRBJ2-7; D is ambiguous. The CDR3 length is 13 residues. Looked up from germline, CDR1 is LGHDT and CDR2 is YNNKEL (reference sequence). V was shortened by 1 base and J by 5 bases, with 9 bases between the two germline ends. CDR3 DNA sequence: TGTGCCAGCAGCCAAGTTGAGTTCCACGAGCAGTACTTC. The encoded protein is CASSQVEFHEQYF.

This sequence joins TRBV5-1 and TRBJ2-7; the match to TRBD1 covers 8 bases. From germline, CDR1 is SGHRS and CDR2 YFSETQ. The length of the CDR3 is 16 residues. With V trimmed by 5 bases and J by 0 bases, 10 bases remained unmatched. The DNA for the CDR3 is TGCGCCAGCAGTTATATGCAACAGGGGGGCTCCTACGAGCAGTACTTC. Amino acids: CASSYMQQGGSYEQYF. Filled out from reference TRBV5-1 and TRBJ2-7, the complete variable domain reads KAGVTQTPRYLIKTRGQQVTLSCSPISGHRSVSWYQQTPGQGLQFLFEYFSETQRNKGNFPGRFSGRQFSNSRSEMNVSTLELGDSALYLCASSYMQQGGSYEQYFGPGTRLTVT.

The chain is built from TRBV19 and TRBJ2-3; 12 bases are a match to TRBD2. The CDR3 extends over 16 amino acids. The junction had 9 bases not matched to a gene; V was cut back by 5 bases and J by 6 bases. The germline V gene encodes CDR1 LNHDA and CDR2 SQIVND (reference sequence). Here the CDR3 reads CASSSLTSGSADTQYF. CDR3 nucleotides: TGTGCCAGTAGTTCCCTGACTAGCGGGAGTGCGGATACGCAGTATTTT.

This chain connects TRBV28 to TRBJ1-2; no reliable D call. The germline gives CDR1 MDHEN, CDR2 SYDVKM. With 7 bases removed from V and 0 bases from J, the gap between germline ends came to 9 bases. This CDR3 spans 13 amino acids. The CDR3 is CASTQPANYGYTF. In nucleotides, the CDR3 is TGTGCCAGCACACAGCCGGCTAACTATGGCTACACCTTC.

V is TRBV3-1 (or the pseudogene TRBV3-2) and J is TRBJ1-5; D is perhaps TRBD1 (6 bases). Looked up from germline, CDR1 is LGHDT and CDR2 is YNNKEL (reference sequence). CDR3 length: 13 residues. V was pared by 2 bases and J by 9 bases, with 11 bases between. The CDR3: CASSQQTGRPQHF. In DNA form, the CDR3 reads TGTGCCAGCAGCCAACAAACAGGGCGGCCCCAGCATTTT.

The J gene is TRBJ2-1, the V gene TRBV5-1, with 7 bases that match TRBD1. The CDR3 runs 15 residues. Germline loops: CDR1 SGHRS, CDR2 YFSETQ. The junction had 11 bases not matched to a gene; V was cut back by 5 bases and J by 6 bases. DNA of the CDR3: TGCGCCAGCAGTCTTGGACCACAGGGGTCCAATGAGCAGTTCTTC. The encoded protein is CASSLGPQGSNEQFF.

The chain carries TRBV6-5 and TRBJ1-2; D is undetermined. The CDR3 runs to 14 residues. V dropped 6 bases and J dropped 2 bases, with 13 bases sitting between them. Germline V lookup: CDR1 MNHEY, CDR2 SVGAGI. The CDR3 sequence: CASRTTITNYGYTF. The CDR3 nucleotides read TGTGCCAGCAGAACGACAATTACGAACTATGGCTACACCTTC.

The V gene is TRBV6-2 or TRBV6-3, the J gene TRBJ2-1; D is perhaps TRBD1 (5 bases). Germline lookup yields CDR1 MNHEY and CDR2 SVGEGT. The CDR3 spans 16 residues. The V and J ends lost 2 bases and 7 bases respectively, with 18 bases between them. The CDR3 reads CASSYARGSVWNEQFF. For the CDR3, the DNA is TGTGCCAGCAGTTACGCTAGGGGTTCCGTCTGGAATGAGCAGTTCTTC.

This sequence joins TRBV19 and TRBJ2-5, with D possibly matching TRBD2 (7 bases). The CDR3 extends over 15 amino acids. CDR1 is LNHDA and CDR2 is SQIVND in the germline V gene (reference sequence). Trimming shortened V by 3 bases and J by 2 bases, and 13 bases separated the two germline ends. The CDR3 DNA sequence: TGTGCCAGTAGTATTCGGGGGGCCCTTCAAGAGACCCAGTACTTC. Its protein product is CASSIRGALQETQYF.

The V and J genes are TRBV7-9 and TRBJ2-1, with D possibly matching TRBD2 (6 bases). The CDR3 has 15 amino acids. CDR1 and CDR2 (germline): SEHNR, FQNEAQ (reference sequence). V was cut by 5 bases and J by 2 bases, with 13 bases left in between. DNA of the CDR3: TGTGCCAGCAGCCCCGTGGGAGGCGCCTACAATGAGCAGTTCTTC. It encodes CASSPVGGAYNEQFF.

The chain couples TRBV19 to TRBJ1-6; 10 nucleotides agree with TRBD1. CDR3 size: 16 residues. The germline V gene encodes CDR1 LNHDA and CDR2 SQIVND (reference sequence). V was pared by 0 bases and J by 9 bases, with 5 bases of the junction left unmatched. The CDR3 loop reads CASSIDYDRGRSPLHF. As DNA, the CDR3 is TGTGCCAGTAGTATAGATTACGACAGGGGGCGTTCACCCCTCCACTTT.

The J gene is TRBJ2-2, the V gene TRBV19; 8 bases agree with TRBD2. The V gene's germline CDR1 is LNHDA and CDR2 SQIVND (reference sequence). Trimming removed 0 bases from V and 6 bases from J; junction bases left unmatched: 3. This CDR3 contains 15 residues. CDR3 nucleotides: TGTGCCAGTAGTATAGAGCGGGGGGCGTCCGGGGAGCTGTTTTTT. Amino acids: CASSIERGASGELFF.

This clone was recorded only once. The V gene is TRBV6-2 or TRBV6-3, the J gene TRBJ1-2; 8 nucleotides align to TRBD1. J was trimmed by 0 bases and V by 4 bases; bases with no gene match: 10. This CDR3 spans 17 amino acids. Looked up from germline, CDR1 is MNHEY and CDR2 is SVGEGT. CDR3 region: CASSSRQGHLPNYGYTF. The CDR3 DNA reads as TGTGCCAGCAGTTCCCGACAGGGGCATCTCCCTAACTATGGCTACACCTTC.

V is TRBV3-1 (or the pseudogene TRBV3-2) and J is TRBJ2-6, with D possibly matching TRBD2 (5 bases). V shed 1 base and J shed 1 base, with 14 bases lying between them. This CDR3 has 18 amino acids. Germline V lookup: CDR1 LGHDT, CDR2 YNNKEL (reference sequence). CDR3 DNA: TGTGCCAGCAGCCAAGGGCGGGCAGCCTATTCTGGGGCCAACGTCCTGACTTTC. Translated: CASSQGRAAYSGANVLTF.

The gene calls are TRBV7-9 and TRBJ1-1; the D is unclear. This CDR3 has 14 residues. Germline CDR1 reads SEHNR; CDR2 reads FQNEAQ (reference sequence). Deletions cut 5 bases from V and 0 bases from J, with 10 bases between. CDR3 bases: TGTGCCAGCAGCCCCGGACTGATGAACACTGAAGCTTTCTTT. As protein: CASSPGLMNTEAFF. The full variable domain, in which reference TRBV7-9 and TRBJ1-1 provide the parts outside the CDR3, is DTGVSQNPRHKITKRGQNVTFRCDPISEHNRLYWYRQTLGQGPEFLTYFQNEAQLEKSRLLSDRFSAERPKGSFSTLEIQRTEQGDSAMYLCASSPGLMNTEAFFGQGTRLTVV.

The CDR3 reads CASSPTTGANEKLFF. DNA of the CDR3: TGTGCCAGCAGTCCTACGACAGGGGCTAATGAAAAACTGTTTTTT. This chain uses TRBV27 with TRBJ1-4; the match to TRBD1 covers 8 bases. The V gene end was trimmed by 5 bases and the J gene end by 3 bases; junction bases not matched to a gene: 5. The germline gives CDR1 MNHEY, CDR2 SMNVEV (reference sequence). The CDR3 totals 15 residues.

This clone has just a few counts. The chain employs TRBV6-6 and TRBJ2-1; 11 nucleotides align to TRBD1. CDR3 size: 16 residues. V lost 5 bases, J lost 2 bases, and 5 bases stayed unmatched. Germline V gene lookup returns CDR1 MNHNY and CDR2 SVGAGI (reference sequence). Here the CDR3 reads CASSTGQGDTYNEQFF. The CDR3 nucleotides read TGTGCCAGCAGTACGGGACAGGGGGACACCTACAATGAGCAGTTCTTC.

The chain joins TRBV6-2 or TRBV6-3 to TRBJ1-4; tentative D call: TRBD1 (5 bases). CDR1 and CDR2 from the germline V gene are MNHEY and SVGEGT. The germline V and J ends were trimmed by 2 bases and 2 bases, with 9 bases remaining between them. CDR3 length: 15 amino acids. This CDR3 reads CASSYLGTTNEKLFF. CDR3 bases: TGTGCCAGCAGTTACCTGGGGACTACTAATGAAAAACTGTTTTTT.

The chain has TRBV6-1 and TRBJ2-7; 7 positions agree with TRBD1. CDR3 length: 16 residues. Per germline, CDR1 MNHNS and CDR2 SASEGT. Germline trimming cut 0 bases from V and 6 bases from J; bases unmatched to any gene: 11. The CDR3 reads CASSEARWDSRLEQYF. For the CDR3, the DNA is TGTGCCAGCAGTGAAGCGCGTTGGGACAGCCGGCTCGAGCAGTACTTC.

The chain couples TRBV4-2 to TRBJ2-3; the D gene is possibly TRBD1 (5 bases). Germline V gene lookup returns CDR1 LGHNA and CDR2 YNFKEQ. V dropped 1 base and J dropped 2 bases, with 16 bases sitting between them. The CDR3 runs to 17 residues. CDR3 protein: CASSQGRSGSSTDTQYF. The DNA of the CDR3 is TGTGCCAGCAGCCAAGGCAGATCAGGGTCCTCCACAGATACGCAGTATTTT.

The CDR3 nucleotides are TGTGCCAGCAGTGAACGAGGGCGTGACACCATATATTTT. Protein sequence: CASSERGRDTIYF. V usage is TRBV6-1 and J usage is TRBJ1-3, with unresolved D. Germline loops: CDR1 MNHNS, CDR2 SASEGT. The ends were cut back, 2 bases at V and 8 bases at J, with 10 bases in the middle. The CDR3 extends over 13 amino acids.

This clone appeared once. The rearrangement uses TRBV2 and TRBJ2-6; TRBD2 aligns across 7 bases. The CDR3 is made up of 15 amino acids. V shed 3 bases, J shed 4 bases, and the junction held 3 bases outside the gene matches. Germline CDR1 reads SNHLY; CDR2 reads FYNNEI. The CDR3: CASSDAGVGANVLTF. The CDR3 DNA reads TGTGCCAGCAGTGATGCGGGAGTCGGGGCCAACGTCCTGACTTTC.